The TCR beta chain described here comes from a study of STAT5B mutations in CD4+ large granular lymphocyte leukemia. The protocol was immunoSEQ multiplex PCR, while the TCRdb copy is restricted to in-frame clones and leaves out a portion. Among fewer than 35,000 clones listed, 78% were seen once. The sequencing input was CD4+ T cells from blood buffy coats. The TCR sequence derives from a human donor in good health.

The CDR3 loop reads CATLAGALNTGELFF. CDR3 DNA: TGTGCCACCTTAGCGGGGGCCCTGAACACCGGGGAGCTGTTTTTT. The V gene is TRBV5-5, the J gene TRBJ2-2; TRBD2 aligns across 9 bases. Germline V gives CDR1 SGHKS, CDR2 YYEKEE (reference sequence). Trimming removed 9 bases from V and 1 base from J; junction bases left unmatched: 7. The CDR3 is made up of 15 amino acids.